This section outlines one T cell receptor (beta chain) sequence together with its context. These data are taken from a study of blood T cell repertoires in COVID-19. About the study: The cDNA or gDNA used as material had been derived from T cells, B-cell-depleted T cells, or PBMCs.

Germline assignment: CDR1 KGHSH and CDR2 LQKENI. This CDR3 comprises 17 residues. J lost 4 bases, V lost 4 bases, and 8 bases had no gene match. As handled by the study authors: The authors estimated nucleated cell counts from reference gene primer amplification. TCRdb's table, derived via immunoSEQ multiplex PCR, lists solely in-frame clones and lacks some. V, J and clone size are those of that table, while D and trimming were read from the DNA. Of a few hundred thousand clones detected, approximately 80% appear once; the ten largest clones hold more than 1.5%. The J gene is TRBJ2-6, the V gene TRBV18; 9 bases line up with TRBD1. The receptor was derived from a man aged 25-45 years who had recovered from COVID-19. Material for sequencing was peripheral blood. CDR3 DNA sequence: TGTGCCAGCTCACGCGACAGGGGGATTGAGGGGGCCAACGTCCTGACTTTC. Translated, it gives CASSRDRGIEGANVLTF.